This T cell receptor (beta chain) was observed in a study of T cell repertoires in cytomegalovirus infection. In the study overall: In public TCR beta signatures, there were indications of both CMV infection and matching HLA type. Study results and limitations: HLA-C-restricted CMV clonotypes gave the most frequent clonotype in two of eight donors. Frequencies of public TCR beta families were cumulated, and this identified carriers of CMV plus the relevant HLA.

This clonotype has ten or more counts. Its antigen is currently unknown. Each CDR3 protein gets one entry after TCRdb re-called the reads with MiXCR. The sample has approximately 250,000 distinct CDR3 sequences; approximately 9.1% are singletons. J gave up 6 bases and V 5 bases, and 12 bases lay outside the gene matches. The CDR3 sequence is 17 residues long. The receptor comes from a human donor in good health (CMV status not recorded). Some clones in this sample may be carry-over from other donors' samples. Material: PBMCs. The chain is built from TRBV12-3 or TRBV12-4 and TRBJ2-1; 11 nucleotides agree with TRBD2. The CDR3 DNA reads as TGTGCCAGCAGTCGCACTAGCGGGGGCCGAGGGTCCAATGAGCAGTTCTTC. It yields the protein CASSRTSGGRGSNEQFF.